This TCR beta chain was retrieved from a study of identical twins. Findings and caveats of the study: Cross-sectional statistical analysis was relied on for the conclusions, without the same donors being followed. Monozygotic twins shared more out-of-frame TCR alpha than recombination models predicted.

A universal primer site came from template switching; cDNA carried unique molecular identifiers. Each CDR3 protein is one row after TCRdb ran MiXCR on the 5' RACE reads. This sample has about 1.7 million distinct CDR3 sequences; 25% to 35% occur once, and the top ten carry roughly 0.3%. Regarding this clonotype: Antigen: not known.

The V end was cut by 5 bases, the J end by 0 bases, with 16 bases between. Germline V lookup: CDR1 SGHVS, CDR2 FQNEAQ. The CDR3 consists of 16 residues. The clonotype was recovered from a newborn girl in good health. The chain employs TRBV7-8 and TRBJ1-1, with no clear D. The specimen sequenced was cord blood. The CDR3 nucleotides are TGTGCCAGCAGCCCCCCCACGTGGGGTATGAACACTGAAGCTTTCTTT. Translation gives CASSPPTWGMNTEAFF. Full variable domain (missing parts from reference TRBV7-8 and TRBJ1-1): GAGVSQSPRYKVAKRGQDVALRCDPISGHVSLFWYQQALGQGPEFLTYFQNEAQLDKSGLPSDRFFAERPEGSVSTLKIQRTQQEDSAVYLCASSPPTWGMNTEAFFGQGTRLTVV.